A single sample is the source of the 4 T cell receptor beta chains below, sequenced in a study of T cells in tuberculosis. The table came from immunoSEQ multiplex PCR; TCRdb's copy has only in-frame clones and leaves some out. This table holds roughly 34,000 clones, under 95% found once. Sequencing was done on a sample of PBMCs. The receptors come from a donor between 10 and 35 years old with latent tuberculosis or without tuberculosis infection. Some clones in this sample may be carry-over from other donors' samples.

J is TRBJ2-1 and V is TRBV6-5, with 14 bases that match TRBD2. J lost 7 bases, V lost 5 bases, and 4 bases had no gene match. This CDR3 spans 15 amino acids. Per the germline V gene, CDR1 is MNHEY and CDR2 is SVGAGI. The CDR3 nucleotides are TGTGCCAGCAGTCCTGGACTAGCGGGAGGTAATGAGCAGTTCTTC. Amino acids: CASSPGLAGGNEQFF.

The J gene is TRBJ2-7, the V gene TRBV27; the match to TRBD1 covers 7 bases. This CDR3 is built from 18 residues. Per germline, CDR1 MNHEY and CDR2 SMNVEV (reference sequence). Unmatched junction bases numbered 21, after V lost 3 bases and J lost 7 bases. This CDR3 is CASSFRGPRQGFIGEQYF. As DNA, the CDR3 is TGTGCCAGCAGTTTTAGAGGTCCACGACAGGGATTTATAGGGGAGCAGTACTTC.

This clone appeared a single time. This sequence joins TRBV5-1 and TRBJ1-5; TRBD1 matches at 9 bases. This CDR3 spans 15 amino acids. Germline V gene data show CDR1 as SGHRS and CDR2 as YFSETQ. The V gene end was trimmed by 4 bases and the J gene end by 6 bases; junction bases not matched to a gene: 8. CDR3 sequence: CASSPGDREFQPQHF. The CDR3 region has the DNA TGCGCCAGCAGCCCGGGGGACAGGGAGTTTCAGCCCCAGCATTTT.

This sequence joins TRBV9 and TRBJ2-1, with D tentatively TRBD2 (5 bases). Trimming stripped 2 bases from V and 2 bases from J, with 5 bases between. CDR1 is SGDLS, CDR2 YYNGEE, per germline. The CDR3 extends over 13 amino acids. The CDR3 is CASSVGAYNEQFF. In DNA form, the CDR3 reads TGTGCCAGCAGCGTGGGAGCCTACAATGAGCAGTTCTTC.